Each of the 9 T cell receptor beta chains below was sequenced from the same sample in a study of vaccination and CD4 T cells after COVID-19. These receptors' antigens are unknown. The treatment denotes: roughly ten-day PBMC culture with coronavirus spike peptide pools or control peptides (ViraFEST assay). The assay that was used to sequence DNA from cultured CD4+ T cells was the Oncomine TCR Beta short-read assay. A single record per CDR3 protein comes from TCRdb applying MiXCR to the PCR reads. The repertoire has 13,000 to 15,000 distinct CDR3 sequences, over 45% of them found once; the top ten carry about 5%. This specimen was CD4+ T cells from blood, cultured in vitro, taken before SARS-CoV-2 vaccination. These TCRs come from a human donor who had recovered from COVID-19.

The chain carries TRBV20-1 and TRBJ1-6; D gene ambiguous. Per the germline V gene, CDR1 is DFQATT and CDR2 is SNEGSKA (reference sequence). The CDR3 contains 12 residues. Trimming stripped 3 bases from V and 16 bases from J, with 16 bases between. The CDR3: CSASAGPQSLHF. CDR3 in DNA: TGCAGTGCTAGTGCCGGGCCTCAGTCTCTCCACTTT.

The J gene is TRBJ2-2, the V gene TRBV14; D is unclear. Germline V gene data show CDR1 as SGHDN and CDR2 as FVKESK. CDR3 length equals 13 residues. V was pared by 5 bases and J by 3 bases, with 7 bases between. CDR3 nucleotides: TGTGCCAGCAGCGGAGATCACACCGGGGAGCTGTTTTTT. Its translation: CASSGDHTGELFF. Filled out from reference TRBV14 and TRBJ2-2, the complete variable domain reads EAGVTQFPSHSVIEKGQTVTLRCDPISGHDNLYWYRRVMGKEIKFLLHFVKESKQDESGMPNNRFLAERTGGTYSTLKVQPAELEDSGVYFCASSGDHTGELFFGEGSRLTVL.

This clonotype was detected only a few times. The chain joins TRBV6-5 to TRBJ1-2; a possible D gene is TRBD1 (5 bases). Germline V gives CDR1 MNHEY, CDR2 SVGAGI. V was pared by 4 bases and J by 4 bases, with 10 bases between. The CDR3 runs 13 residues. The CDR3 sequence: CASSSQALYGYTF. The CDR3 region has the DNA TGTGCCAGCAGTTCACAGGCTCTCTATGGCTACACCTTC.

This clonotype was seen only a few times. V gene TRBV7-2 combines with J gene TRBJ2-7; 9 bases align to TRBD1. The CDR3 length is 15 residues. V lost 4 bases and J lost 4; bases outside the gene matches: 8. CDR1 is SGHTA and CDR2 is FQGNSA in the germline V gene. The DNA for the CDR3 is TGTGCCAGCAGCTACGCCGGGACAGGGTCATACGAGCAGTACTTC. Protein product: CASSYAGTGSYEQYF.

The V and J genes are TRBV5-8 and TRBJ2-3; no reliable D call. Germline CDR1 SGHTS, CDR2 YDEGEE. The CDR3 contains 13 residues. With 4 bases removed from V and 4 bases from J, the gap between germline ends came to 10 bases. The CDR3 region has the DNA TGTGCCAGCAGCCTAAGGGTTTCAGATACGCAGTATTTT. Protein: CASSLRVSDTQYF.

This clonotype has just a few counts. The CDR3 loop reads CASSNIGGSTEAFF. The CDR3 nucleotides are TGTGCCAGTAGTAATATAGGGGGAAGCACTGAAGCTTTCTTT. The chain couples TRBV19 to TRBJ1-1, with D tentatively TRBD1 (6 bases). The CDR3 sequence is 14 residues long. V was pared by 4 bases and J by 4 bases, with 13 bases between. CDR1 LNHDA and CDR2 SQIVND come from the germline V gene (reference sequence).

CDR3 amino acids: CSARGSRELRNIQYF. The CDR3 bases are TGCAGTGCTAGGGGTTCGAGGGAGTTGAGAAACATTCAGTACTTC. J is TRBJ2-4 and V is TRBV20-1; D might be TRBD2 (5 bases). The CDR3 consists of 15 residues. The V gene's germline CDR1 is DFQATT and CDR2 SNEGSKA (reference sequence). Trimming removed 3 bases at V and 6 bases at J, with 18 bases between.

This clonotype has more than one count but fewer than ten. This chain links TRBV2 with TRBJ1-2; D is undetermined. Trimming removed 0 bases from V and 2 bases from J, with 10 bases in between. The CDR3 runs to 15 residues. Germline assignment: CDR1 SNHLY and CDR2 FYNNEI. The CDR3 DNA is TGTGCCAGCAGTGAAGCGCTCGCCAGGAACTATGGCTACACCTTC. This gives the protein CASSEALARNYGYTF.

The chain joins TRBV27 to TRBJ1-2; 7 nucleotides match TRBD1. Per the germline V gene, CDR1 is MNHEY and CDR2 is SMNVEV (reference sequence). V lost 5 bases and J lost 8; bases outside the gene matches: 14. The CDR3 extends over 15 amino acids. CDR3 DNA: TGTGCCAGCAGTCCAAACCTCGACAGGGTTGGAGGCTACACCTTC. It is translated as CASSPNLDRVGGYTF.